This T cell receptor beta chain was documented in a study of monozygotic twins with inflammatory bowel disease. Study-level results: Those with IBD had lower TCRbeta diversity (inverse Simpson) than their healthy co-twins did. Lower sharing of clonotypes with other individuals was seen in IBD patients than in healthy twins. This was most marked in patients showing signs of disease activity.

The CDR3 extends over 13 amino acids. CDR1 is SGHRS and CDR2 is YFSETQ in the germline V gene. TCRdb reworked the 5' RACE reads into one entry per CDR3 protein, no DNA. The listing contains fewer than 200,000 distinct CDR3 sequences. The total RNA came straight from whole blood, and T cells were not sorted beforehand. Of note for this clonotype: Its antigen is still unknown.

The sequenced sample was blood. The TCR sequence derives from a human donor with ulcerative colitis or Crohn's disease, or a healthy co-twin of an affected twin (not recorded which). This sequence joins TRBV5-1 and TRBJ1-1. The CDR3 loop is CASSWASRIEAFF.